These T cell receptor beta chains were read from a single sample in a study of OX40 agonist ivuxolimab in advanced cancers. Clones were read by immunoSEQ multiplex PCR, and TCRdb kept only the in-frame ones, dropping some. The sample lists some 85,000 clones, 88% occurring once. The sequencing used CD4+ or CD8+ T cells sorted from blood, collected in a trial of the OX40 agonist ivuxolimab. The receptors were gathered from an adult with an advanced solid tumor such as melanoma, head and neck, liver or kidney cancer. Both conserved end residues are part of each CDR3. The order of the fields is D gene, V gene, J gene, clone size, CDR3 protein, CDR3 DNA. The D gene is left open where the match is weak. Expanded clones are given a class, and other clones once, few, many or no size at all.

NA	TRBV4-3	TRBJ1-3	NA	CASSQGAGTAGGGNTIYF	TGCGCCAGCAGCCAAGGGGCCGGGACGGCAGGCGGTGGAAACACCATATATTTT
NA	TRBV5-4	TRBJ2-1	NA	CASSNTEKYNEQFF	TGTGCCAGCAGCAACACAGAAAAATACAATGAGCAGTTCTTC
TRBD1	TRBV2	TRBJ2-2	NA	CASRAYQGASTGELFF	TGTGCCAGCAGAGCCTATCAGGGGGCAAGCACCGGGGAGCTGTTTTTT
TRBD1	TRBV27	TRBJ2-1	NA	CASRGPGTGFYNEQFF	TGTGCCAGCAGAGGTCCCGGGACAGGTTTCTACAATGAGCAGTTCTTC
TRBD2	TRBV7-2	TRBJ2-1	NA	CASSPGLAGANPYNEQFF	TGTGCCAGCAGCCCTGGACTAGCGGGGGCCAACCCCTACAATGAGCAGTTCTTC
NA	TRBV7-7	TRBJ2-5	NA	CASSLGASRQETQYF	TGTGCTAGCAGCTTAGGGGCTAGCCGACAAGAGACCCAGTACTTC
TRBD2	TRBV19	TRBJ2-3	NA	CASSSSSGGVGNTQYF	TGTGCCAGTAGTTCCTCTAGCGGGGGGGTCGGAAATACGCAGTATTTT
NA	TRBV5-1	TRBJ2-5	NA	CASSWAQETQYF	TGCGCCAGCAGCTGGGCCCAAGAGACCCAGTACTTC
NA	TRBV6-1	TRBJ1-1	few	CASRPGLLHTEAFF	TGTGCCAGCAGACCAGGACTTCTCCACACTGAAGCTTTCTTT
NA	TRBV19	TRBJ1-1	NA	CASSKTTVNTEAFF	TGTGCCAGTAGTAAAACGACAGTGAACACTGAAGCTTTCTTT
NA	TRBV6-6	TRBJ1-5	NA	CASIGGTASSNQPQHF	TGTGCCAGCATCGGGGGGACCGCCTCTAGCAATCAGCCCCAGCATTTT
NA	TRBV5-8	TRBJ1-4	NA	CASSYEGRGPGTNEKLFF	TGTGCCAGCAGCTACGAGGGACGGGGGCCCGGGACTAATGAAAAACTGTTTTTT
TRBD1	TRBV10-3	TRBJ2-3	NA	CAISAARPGGSDTQYF	TGTGCCATCAGCGCAGCAAGGCCAGGGGGCTCAGATACGCAGTATTTT
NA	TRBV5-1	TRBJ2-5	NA	CASSPGGGGVGETQYF	TGCGCCAGCAGCCCCGGTGGGGGGGGCGTTGGAGAGACCCAGTACTTC
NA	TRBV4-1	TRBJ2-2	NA	CASGRGVGGELFF	TGCGCCAGCGGGCGGGGAGTCGGCGGGGAGCTGTTTTTT
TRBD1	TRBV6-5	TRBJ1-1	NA	CAVRQGVPPEAFF	TGTGCCGTAAGACAGGGGGTTCCCCCTGAAGCTTTCTTT
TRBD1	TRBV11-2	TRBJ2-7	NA	CASSTPRDRAYEQYF	TGTGCCAGCAGCACGCCAAGGGACAGAGCCTACGAGCAGTACTTC
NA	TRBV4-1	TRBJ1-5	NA	CASSQNSEADWPQHF	TGCGCCAGCAGCCAAAACAGCGAGGCAGATTGGCCCCAGCATTTT
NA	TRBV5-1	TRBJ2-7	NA	CASSGGLRDEQYF	TGCGCCAGCAGCGGAGGTCTCCGGGACGAGCAGTACTTC
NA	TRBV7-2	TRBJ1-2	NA	CASSLFGSTDAGYTF	TGTGCCAGCAGCTTATTCGGGTCAACCGATGCCGGCTACACCTTC
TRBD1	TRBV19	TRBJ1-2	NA	CASSIIRQGPNYGYTF	TGTGCCAGTAGTATAATAAGACAGGGACCTAACTATGGCTACACCTTC
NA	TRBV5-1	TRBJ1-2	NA	CASSLDRWVGLYGYTF	TGCGCCAGCAGCTTGGACAGGTGGGTTGGCCTCTATGGCTACACCTTC
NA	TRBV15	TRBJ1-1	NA	CATRRPGRTNTEAFF	TGTGCCACCAGACGTCCGGGTAGGACGAACACTGAAGCTTTCTTT
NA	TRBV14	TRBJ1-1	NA	CASTPVRGGGNTEAFF	TGTGCCAGCACCCCAGTTCGGGGAGGAGGGAACACTGAAGCTTTCTTT
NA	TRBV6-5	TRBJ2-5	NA	CASSPPFAGKETQYF	TGTGCCAGCAGTCCCCCATTTGCGGGGAAAGAGACCCAGTACTTC
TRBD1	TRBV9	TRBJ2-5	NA	CASSPGFAGGAQETQYF	TGTGCCAGCAGCCCCGGATTTGCAGGGGGAGCCCAAGAGACCCAGTACTTC
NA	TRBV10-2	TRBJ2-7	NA	CASSVPGAYEQYF	TGCGCCAGCAGTGTTCCGGGGGCCTACGAGCAGTACTTC
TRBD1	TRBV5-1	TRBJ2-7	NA	CASSPPGQTSISYEQYF	TGCGCCAGCAGCCCCCCGGGACAGACCTCTATCTCCTACGAGCAGTACTTC
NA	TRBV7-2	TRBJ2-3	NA	CASSPHQREAQYF	TGTGCCAGCAGCCCCCACCAGCGCGAGGCGCAGTATTTT
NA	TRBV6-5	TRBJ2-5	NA	CASSYPARDETQYF	TGTGCCAGCAGTTACCCGGCCAGGGACGAGACCCAGTACTTC
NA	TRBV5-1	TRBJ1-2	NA	CASSPGPEGIYGYTF	TGCGCCAGCAGCCCAGGTCCGGAAGGGATCTATGGCTACACCTTC
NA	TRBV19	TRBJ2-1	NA	CASSAGDSSYNEQFF	TGTGCCAGTAGTGCGGGGGACAGCTCCTACAATGAGCAGTTCTTC
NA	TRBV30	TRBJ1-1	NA	CAWSVRGTDEAFF	TGTGCCTGGAGTGTACGCGGGACTGACGAAGCTTTCTTT
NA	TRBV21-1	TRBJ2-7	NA	CASTQGPGEPYEQYF	TGTGCCAGCACCCAAGGTCCGGGGGAGCCTTACGAGCAGTACTTC
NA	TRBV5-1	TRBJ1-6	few	CASSLDSGPGNSPLHF	TGCGCCAGCAGCTTGGACTCCGGACCGGGCAATTCACCCCTCCACTTT
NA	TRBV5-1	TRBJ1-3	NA	CASSLVGAPRSGNTIYF	TGCGCCAGCAGCTTGGTGGGGGCGCCCCGCTCTGGAAACACCATATATTTT
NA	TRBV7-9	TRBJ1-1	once	CASRATGGNTEAFF	TGTGCCAGCAGAGCAACAGGTGGGAACACTGAAGCTTTCTTT
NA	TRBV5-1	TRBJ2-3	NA	CASRVEVLDTQYF	TGCGCCAGCAGGGTAGAAGTTTTAGATACGCAGTATTTT
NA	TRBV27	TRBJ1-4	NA	CASGLQATNEKLFF	TGTGCCAGCGGACTCCAAGCAACTAATGAAAAACTGTTTTTT
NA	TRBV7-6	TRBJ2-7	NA	CASSLGAGKTYEQYF	TGTGCCAGCAGCTTAGGGGCAGGGAAAACTTACGAGCAGTACTTC
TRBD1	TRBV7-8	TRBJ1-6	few	CASSSDRASNSPLHF	TGTGCCAGCAGCTCGGACAGGGCGAGTAATTCACCCCTCCACTTT
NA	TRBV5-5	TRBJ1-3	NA	CASSLGEFSGNTIYF	TGTGCCAGCAGCTTAGGGGAATTCTCTGGAAACACCATATATTTT
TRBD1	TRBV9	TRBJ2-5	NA	CASSPTGEQETQYF	TGTGCCAGCAGCCCTACAGGGGAACAAGAGACCCAGTACTTC
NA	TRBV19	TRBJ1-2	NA	CASSMLDNQNYGYTF	TGTGCCAGTAGTATGCTGGACAATCAAAACTATGGCTACACCTTC
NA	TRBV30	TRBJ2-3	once	CAWGGPSTDTQYF	TGTGCCTGGGGGGGTCCAAGCACAGATACGCAGTATTTT
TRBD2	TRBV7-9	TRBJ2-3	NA	CASSSTSGSATQYF	TGTGCCAGCAGCTCCACTAGCGGGAGCGCTACGCAGTATTTT
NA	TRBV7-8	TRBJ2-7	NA	CASSLVWTSTYEQYF	TGTGCCAGCAGCTTGGTCTGGACATCTACCTACGAGCAGTACTTC